The 30 T cell receptor beta chains listed next were all sequenced from one sample in a study of shared clonotypes between healthy human individuals. The repertoire was sequenced with immunoSEQ multiplex PCR; TCRdb's copy has only in-frame clones and lacks some. The sample carries some 500,000 clones, about 96% recorded once. The sample comprised naive CD4+ T cells sorted from blood. Indicated subset: CD45RA+ positively selected. These receptors all come from a woman under 40 in good health.

This clone was found a few times. The rearrangement links TRBV18 to TRBJ1-5; the D gene is possibly TRBD1 (6 bases). Germline V gene lookup returns CDR1 KGHSH and CDR2 LQKENI. V was cut by 2 bases and J by 3 bases, with 14 bases left in between. CDR3 length: 16 amino acids. The CDR3 sequence is CASSPGTDSFNQPQHF. In nucleotides, the CDR3 is TGTGCCAGCTCACCAGGAACGGACAGTTTCAATCAGCCCCAGCATTTT. Supplemented by reference TRBV18 and TRBJ1-5, the full variable domain reads NAGVMQNPRHLVRRRGQEARLRCSPMKGHSHVYWYRQLPEEGLKFMVYLQKENIIDESGMPKERFSAEFPKEGPSILRIQQVVRGDSAAYFCASSPGTDSFNQPQHFGDGTRLSIL.

The chain has TRBV29-1 and TRBJ1-4, with 10 bases that match TRBD1. Germline loops: CDR1 SQVTM, CDR2 ANQGSEA. V lost 7 bases, J lost 8 bases, and 7 bases stayed unmatched. The CDR3 extends over 13 amino acids. The CDR3 loop reads CSGRQGANEKLFF. CDR3 bases: TGCAGCGGTCGACAGGGGGCAAACGAAAAACTGTTTTTT.

This clone appeared a single time. This chain links TRBV28 with TRBJ2-3; D gene unclear. Germline CDR1 and CDR2: MDHEN and SYDVKM. The CDR3 is 11 residues long. Trimming stripped 6 bases from V and 6 bases from J, with 7 bases between. CDR3 protein: CASRSWDTQYF. In DNA, the CDR3 is TGTGCCAGCAGGTCGTGGGATACGCAGTATTTT.

The gene calls are TRBV14 and TRBJ2-1, with 8 bases fitting TRBD2. The CDR3 runs to 17 residues. Germline-derived CDR1 and CDR2 are SGHDN and FVKESK. Trimming cost V 0 bases and J 3 bases; bases outside gene matches: 7. DNA of the CDR3: TGTGCCAGCAGCCAAGATTTCCGGGAGGGAAACTACAATGAGCAGTTCTTC. It specifies CASSQDFREGNYNEQFF.

This clone was seen only once. The gene calls are TRBV7-9 and TRBJ2-1; D is ambiguous. Germline CDR1 reads SEHNR; CDR2 reads FQNEAQ (reference sequence). This CDR3 is 19 amino acids long. Trimming shortened V by 5 bases and J by 3 bases, and 26 bases separated the two germline ends. In DNA, the CDR3 is TGTGCCAGCAGCACACACGGGTTCCGGGCCCAGGTCATCTACAATGAGCAGTTCTTC. It codes for CASSTHGFRAQVIYNEQFF.

CDR3 region: CASSEQGNQPQHF. The CDR3 DNA follows: TGTGCCAGCAGTGAACAGGGGAATCAGCCCCAGCATTTT. This chain links TRBV28 with TRBJ1-5; 7 nucleotides line up with TRBD1. The CDR3 sequence is 13 residues long. The J segment lost 4 bases and the V segment lost 5 bases, leaving 2 bases of the junction unmatched. Germline CDR1 reads MDHEN; CDR2 reads SYDVKM.

The chain links TRBV15 to TRBJ2-1, with 7 bases matching TRBD1. The CDR3 is 14 amino acids. Per germline, CDR1 LNHNV and CDR2 YYDKDF (reference sequence). Trimming removed 5 bases from V and 8 bases from J; junction bases left unmatched: 9. CDR3: CATSRGGTPYEQFF. The CDR3 nucleotides are TGTGCCACCAGCCGAGGGGGCACTCCCTATGAGCAGTTCTTC.

The rearrangement joins TRBV4-1 to TRBJ1-2; 8 bases are shared with TRBD1. The CDR3 sequence is 15 residues long. Germline values: CDR1 MGHRA, CDR2 YSYEKL. Trimming at V came to 2 bases and at J to 3 bases, leaving 5 bases not matched to a gene. CDR3: CASSQTRGRYYGYTF. The CDR3 DNA reads as TGCGCCAGCAGCCAAACCAGGGGGCGTTACTATGGCTACACCTTC.

The rearrangement uses TRBV6-5 and TRBJ1-2; 7 bases match TRBD1. The trim removed 9 bases at V and 8 bases at J, leaving 12 bases unmatched. Germline CDR1 MNHEY, CDR2 SVGAGI. The CDR3 extends over 13 amino acids. CDR3 region: CASKDRVSGGYTF. The DNA of the CDR3 is TGTGCCAGTAAAGACAGGGTTTCGGGAGGCTACACCTTC.

Note on this clone: The sample has other DNA sequences that encode this CDR3 too. The chain links TRBV11-2 to TRBJ2-7; unclear D gene. The germline V gene encodes CDR1 SGHAT and CDR2 FQNNGV. The CDR3 runs 12 residues. V was shortened by 1 base and J by 4 bases, with 5 bases between the two germline ends. CDR3 sequence (DNA): TGTGCCAGCAGCTTAGTCGGGTACGAGCAGTACTTC. This sequence encodes CASSLVGYEQYF.

The chain joins TRBV5-1 to TRBJ2-6, with TRBD1 as a possible D gene (6 bases). The CDR3 runs 14 residues. Trimming pared 4 bases from V and 6 bases from J, leaving 11 bases between. CDR1 is SGHRS and CDR2 is YFSETQ in the germline V gene. The CDR3 bases are TGCGCCAGCAGCCAGGGGCAAGCGGCCAACGTCCTGACTTTC. Protein sequence: CASSQGQAANVLTF.

The J gene is TRBJ1-6, the V gene TRBV5-8; no definite D call. CDR1 and CDR2 (germline): SGHTS, YDEGEE. This CDR3 has 13 amino acids. V dropped 4 bases and J dropped 7 bases, with 9 bases sitting between them. CDR3 coding DNA: TGTGCCAGCAGCCCCAAGCCGAATTCACCCCTCCACTTT. Its translation: CASSPKPNSPLHF.

This chain links TRBV6-6 with TRBJ2-2; tentative D call: TRBD1 (5 bases). CDR3 length: 13 amino acids. V lost 7 bases and J lost 2, with 8 bases in between. CDR1 MNHNY and CDR2 SVGAGI come from the germline V gene (reference sequence). The DNA of the CDR3 is TGTGCCAGCAAGACAGCCAACACCGGGGAGCTGTTTTTT. It encodes CASKTANTGELFF.

The chain uses TRBV29-1 and TRBJ2-7; 13 bases are shared with TRBD2. Germline V gene data show CDR1 as SQVTM and CDR2 as ANQGSEA. The V segment lost 5 bases and the J segment 2 bases; nucleotides outside the gene matches: 6. This CDR3 contains 15 residues. CDR3 sequence: CSVSGTSGTAYEQYF. The DNA of the CDR3 is TGCAGCGTTTCAGGGACTAGCGGGACCGCCTACGAGCAGTACTTC.

This chain joins TRBV2 and TRBJ2-2; 14 bases are shared with TRBD2. The CDR3 contains 19 residues. The ends lost 6 bases at V and 5 bases at J; junction bases unmatched: 14. Germline V gene data show CDR1 as SNHLY and CDR2 as FYNNEI. The CDR3 spells CASRPLRLAGGPYTGELFF. The CDR3 DNA reads TGTGCCAGCAGGCCTTTACGACTAGCGGGAGGGCCGTATACCGGGGAGCTGTTTTTT.

This clone was counted once. V is TRBV30 and J is TRBJ2-1; a weak D match, TRBD2 (5 bases). Deletions cut 3 bases from V and 0 bases from J, with 6 bases between. The germline gives CDR1 GTSNPN, CDR2 SVGIG (reference sequence). The CDR3 is made up of 13 amino acids. CDR3 sequence reads: CAWSRDSYNEQFF. CDR3 bases: TGTGCCTGGAGCCGGGACTCCTACAATGAGCAGTTCTTC.

The chain recombines TRBV29-1 with TRBJ2-5, with D hard to call. CDR3 length equals 15 residues. CDR1 and CDR2 (germline): SQVTM, ANQGSEA. V lost 5 bases, J lost 5 bases, and 21 bases lay in between. The CDR3 is CSVSQGPGAWETQYF. CDR3 bases: TGCAGCGTTTCGCAAGGTCCTGGAGCTTGGGAGACCCAGTACTTC.

V gene TRBV19 combines with J gene TRBJ1-2; unclear D gene. This CDR3 has 14 amino acids. V dropped 5 bases and J dropped 0 bases, with 10 bases sitting between them. In germline, CDR1 is LNHDA, CDR2 SQIVND (reference sequence). The CDR3 sequence is CASSQTRSNYGYTF. CDR3 DNA sequence: TGTGCCAGTAGTCAAACAAGGTCTAACTATGGCTACACCTTC.

This clone appeared a few times. Other DNA sequences in this specimen translate into the identical CDR3. The gene calls are TRBV28 and TRBJ2-5, with D uncertain. The CDR3 sequence is 11 residues long. CDR1 is MDHEN and CDR2 is SYDVKM in the germline V gene. V was pared by 2 bases and J by 5 bases, with 3 bases between. The CDR3 is CASSLRETQYF. CDR3 DNA: TGTGCCAGCAGTTTAAGGGAGACCCAGTACTTC.

This chain links TRBV7-9 with TRBJ1-4; TRBD1 matches 9 bases. V lost 4 bases to trimming and J lost 5 bases; unmatched junction nucleotides: 2. CDR1 and CDR2 (germline): SEHNR, FQNEAQ (reference sequence). The CDR3 totals 14 residues. The CDR3 is CASSSGQGNEKLFF. The CDR3 DNA follows: TGTGCCAGCAGCTCCGGACAGGGGAATGAAAAACTGTTTTTT.

This clone was counted once. V usage is TRBV9 and J usage is TRBJ1-4; D gene uncertain. The CDR3 is made up of 19 amino acids. V gave up 0 bases and J gave up 0 bases, with 18 bases separating them. Looked up from germline, CDR1 is SGDLS and CDR2 is YYNGEE. DNA of the CDR3: TGTGCCAGCAGCGTAGGTGCCAGGTCCCTGTCATCAACTAATGAAAAACTGTTTTTT. It yields the protein CASSVGARSLSSTNEKLFF.

In its sample, this clone was seen a few times. V gene TRBV5-1 combines with J gene TRBJ1-1; D unclear. This CDR3 is 15 amino acids long. Germline V lookup: CDR1 SGHRS, CDR2 YFSETQ. Trimming stripped 3 bases from V and 3 bases from J, with 15 bases between. CDR3 in DNA: TGCGCCAGCAGCTCAGGACCCGCGGGTGACACTGAAGCTTTCTTT. This sequence encodes CASSSGPAGDTEAFF.

The J gene is TRBJ1-3, the V gene TRBV7-6; perhaps TRBD1 as D (5 bases). Per germline, CDR1 SGHVS and CDR2 FNYEAQ. V was pared by 5 bases and J by 0 bases, with 20 bases between. There are 18 residues in the CDR3. CDR3 nucleotide sequence: TGTGCCAGCAGCCCAGAGGCGGGGGGAAGGAGCTCTGGAAACACCATATATTTT. It codes for CASSPEAGGRSSGNTIYF.

This chain joins TRBV12-2 and TRBJ1-3. TRBV12-2 is tagged as a pseudogene. This CDR3 comprises 15 residues. Here the CDR3 reads CASRLGGAPGNTIYF. The CDR3 DNA is TGTGCAAGTCGCTTAGGGGGAGCCCCTGGAAACACCATATATTTT.

The chain is built from TRBV7-8 and TRBJ1-5; unclear D gene. Deletions cut 1 base from V and 3 bases from J, with 10 bases between. CDR1 is SGHVS, CDR2 FQNEAQ, per germline. The CDR3 consists of 15 residues. The CDR3 is CASSLDTSFNQPQHF. The CDR3 bases are TGTGCCAGCAGCTTAGACACCAGCTTCAATCAGCCCCAGCATTTT. The full variable domain, completed using reference TRBV7-8 and TRBJ1-5, is GAGVSQSPRYKVAKRGQDVALRCDPISGHVSLFWYQQALGQGPEFLTYFQNEAQLDKSGLPSDRFFAERPEGSVSTLKIQRTQQEDSAVYLCASSLDTSFNQPQHFGDGTRLSIL.

The chain employs TRBV7-9 and TRBJ1-5, with D tentatively TRBD1 (5 bases). The CDR3 loop spans 13 amino acids. CDR1 is SEHNR and CDR2 is FQNEAQ in the germline V gene (reference sequence). V was cut by 6 bases and J by 7 bases, with 13 bases left in between. This CDR3 reads CASSLNGGQPQHF. CDR3 in DNA: TGTGCCAGCAGTCTCAACGGGGGACAGCCCCAGCATTTT.

This chain connects TRBV19 to TRBJ1-5; D not resolved. The germline V and J ends were trimmed by 6 bases and 0 bases, with 3 bases remaining between them. CDR1 is LNHDA, CDR2 SQIVND, per germline (reference sequence). This CDR3 contains 12 residues. In DNA form, the CDR3 reads TGTGCCAGTAGCCTTAGCAATCAGCCCCAGCATTTT. Its protein is CASSLSNQPQHF.

The CDR3 region is CASSVRDRDNEQFF. In DNA, the CDR3 is TGTGCCAGCAGTGTCAGGGACAGGGACAATGAGCAGTTCTTC. The chain uses TRBV25-1 and TRBJ2-1; 9 bases line up with TRBD1. With V trimmed by 4 bases and J by 5 bases, 3 bases remained unmatched. The CDR3 spans 14 residues. Per the germline V gene, CDR1 is MGHDK and CDR2 is SYGVNS.

J is TRBJ1-5 and V is TRBV30, with a weak D call TRBD1 (6 bases). CDR3 length: 15 amino acids. Trimming cost V 0 bases and J 7 bases, with 16 bases left between them. The germline gives CDR1 GTSNPN, CDR2 SVGIG (reference sequence). The CDR3 is CAWSVPQGRRQPQHF. CDR3 coding DNA: TGTGCCTGGAGTGTACCACAGGGTCGGCGACAGCCCCAGCATTTT.

This chain connects TRBV28 to TRBJ2-5, with 14 bases fitting TRBD2. Looked up from germline, CDR1 is MDHEN and CDR2 is SYDVKM. Trimming at V came to 7 bases and at J to 1 base, leaving 8 bases not matched to a gene. The CDR3 has 17 residues. The CDR3 sequence is CASTIGTSGSSQETQYF. CDR3 sequence (DNA): TGTGCCAGCACCATCGGGACTAGCGGGAGTTCCCAAGAGACCCAGTACTTC. The complete variable domain, with remaining parts taken from reference TRBV28 and TRBJ2-5, reads DVKVTQSSRYLVKRTGEKVFLECVQDMDHENMFWYRQDPGLGLRLIYFSYDVKMKEKGDIPEGYSVSREKKERFSLILESASTNQTSMYLCASTIGTSGSSQETQYFGPGTRLLVL.